This TCR beta chain was profiled in a study of blood T cell repertoires in COVID-19. Across the whole study: Sources were T cells, B-cell-depleted T cells, or PBMCs; the material itself was cDNA or gDNA.

Produced via immunoSEQ multiplex PCR; TCRdb's table is partial and in-frame only. Of 200,000 or so clones in the sample, roughly 81% were seen once. Germline lookup yields CDR1 MGHDK and CDR2 SYGVNS. The trim removed 0 bases at V and 9 bases at J, leaving 3 bases unmatched. The CDR3 is 16 residues long. The rearrangement joins TRBV25-1 to TRBJ2-1; 15 bases are shared with TRBD2. Material: peripheral blood. The receptor comes from a man aged 50 or older who had recovered from COVID-19. CDR3 protein: CASSEYVGLAGGEQFF. DNA for the CDR3: TGTGCCAGCAGTGAATATGTGGGACTAGCGGGAGGTGAGCAGTTCTTC. The whole variable domain, remainder taken from reference TRBV25-1 and TRBJ2-1, is EADIYQTPRYLVIGTGKKITLECSQTMGHDKMYWYQQDPGMELHLIHYSYGVNSTEKGDLSSESTVSRIRTEHFPLTLESARPSHTSQYLCASSEYVGLAGGEQFFGPGTRLTVL.